This T cell receptor (beta chain) was documented in a study of blood T cell repertoires in COVID-19 (dated by TCRdb to 2019 to 2021). For context, the study as a whole: The collaborator samples originated in the United States, Italy and Spain and spanned the acute and convalescent phases of COVID-19. Where available, HLA class I and class II types were obtained from metadata supplied by the sample provider rather than from assay-based typing. The prospective study material was composed of cDNA or gDNA derived from T cells, B-cell-depleted T cells, or PBMCs. The sample metadata nearly always contained a de-identified subject ID, COVID-19 status, age in years and sex. Deeply sampled blood TCRbeta repertoires from subjects exposed to, actively infected with, or recovered from COVID-19 were included in the dataset. Samples were obtained from the ongoing ImmuneRACE study (first 160 participants) and from about 1,300 subjects provided by 6 global collaborators. The repertoires were released in a freely available public database intended as a resource for research on the immune response to SARS-CoV-2.

The CDR3, cysteine through phenylalanine, is 14 amino acids long. The kept DNA is CDR3 alone, 42 bases in frame from the first base. Via the germline V gene (reference sequence), CDR1 is LNHDA and CDR2 SQIVND. V lost 6 bases and J lost 4 bases, and the count of bases not matched to a germline gene is 4. One collaborating source in Seattle enrolled patients while the patients were actively infected and followed the patients over time throughout the course of disease. Each collaborating institution followed its own protocols to collect whole blood in K2EDTA tubes. For TCRbeta analysis, collaborator samples were shipped as frozen whole blood, as isolated PBMCs, or as DNA extracted from either sample type. The immunoSEQ Assay, a bias-controlled multiplex PCR, was used to amplify TCRbeta CDR3 regions from genomic DNA. Turning to the authors' computational methods: The number of nucleated cells in each sample was estimated by amplification of reference gene primers within the assay. To quantify the absolute abundance of each unique TCRbeta CDR3 rearrangement, sequence reads were collapsed and filtered. For each sample, productive Simpson clonality was calculated by taking the square root of Simpson's diversity index across productive rearrangements. What TCRdb holds here is the immuneACCESS table cut down to in-frame rearrangements. Part of the clones is not present; checked against another copy, under half of the missing clones reflect an unresolved V gene, and the others are unexplained. The D gene and trimming were derived from the DNA, and the V and J assignments and clone size from that table. The sample table holds about 210,000 clones, of which roughly 85% were seen once. The biggest ten clones account for approximately 2.4% of the sample.

This clone has a handful of counts. Its recognized antigen is unknown. No quality values exist for individual bases; no much larger clone is one base distant. What the study reported, not specific to this receptor: The quantity of clinical and demographic metadata differed by source and by participant and was supplied without curation.

The TCR was taken from a woman aged 70-85 years with COVID-19, enrolled during active disease. Sequencing was done on a sample of peripheral blood. This receptor chain uses TRBV19 and TRBJ2-2; 8 of the junction bases match TRBD1. The sequenced DNA is TGTGCCAGTAGATGGGACAGGACCACCGGGGAGCTGTTTTTT. Its translation reads: CASRWDRTTGELFF.